The clone carrying this T cell receptor (beta chain) occurred once. The length of the CDR3 is 12 residues. The germline gives CDR1 MNHNS, CDR2 SASEGT. V dropped 6 bases and J dropped 9 bases, with 12 bases sitting between them. This record belongs to a study of shared clonotypes between healthy human individuals. Assay: immunoSEQ multiplex PCR; the TCRdb copy retains only in-frame clones and omits some. The table records about 1.1 million clones, approximately 75% of them present only once. This clonotype was obtained from a man younger than 35 in good health. Some clones in this sample may be carry-over from other donors' samples. Sample: memory CD4+ T cells from PBMCs. Subset described: CD45RA-negative fraction. The genes are TRBV6-1 and TRBJ2-4, with D unresolved. The CDR3: CASRPAMGIQYF. The CDR3 DNA follows: TGTGCCAGCAGGCCCGCGATGGGCATTCAGTACTTC.